These 4 T cell receptor beta chains came from one sample sequenced in a study of cytomegalovirus exposure and HLA in healthy donors. PCR used 60 Vbeta primers and 13 Jbeta primers. Sequencing was performed with immunoSEQ multiplex PCR; in TCRdb, only in-frame clones are kept and a portion is missing. This sample has approximately 170,000 clones, with roughly 80% found just once. Sequencing was carried out using PBMCs. Receptor source: a female donor in good health and CMV-seronegative.

The chain combines TRBV7-2 with TRBJ1-1; 9 bases fit TRBD1. The CDR3 has 15 residues. Per germline, CDR1 SGHTA and CDR2 FQGNSA. J lost 6 bases, V lost 5 bases, and 10 bases had no gene match. The CDR3 DNA is TGTGCCAGCAGCGGACCGGGACAGGGAATAGCTGAAGCTTTCTTT. This gives the protein CASSGPGQGIAEAFF.

The chain links TRBV2 to TRBJ2-7; a possible D gene is TRBD1 (6 bases). V lost 10 bases and J lost 4, with 17 bases in between. This CDR3 spans 13 amino acids. The germline gives CDR1 SNHLY, CDR2 FYNNEI. The CDR3 loop is CATEAQGLYEQYF. The CDR3 bases are TGTGCCACCGAGGCGCAGGGGCTTTACGAGCAGTACTTC. Together with reference TRBV2 and TRBJ2-7, the CDR3 gives the full variable domain: EPEVTQTPSHQVTQMGQEVILRCVPISNHLYFYWYRQILGQKVEFLVSFYNNEISEKSEIFDDQFSVERPDGSNFTLKIRSTKLEDSAMYFCATEAQGLYEQYFGPGTRLTVT.

The chain recombines TRBV28 with TRBJ2-5, with 9 bases identical to TRBD1. With V trimmed by 6 bases and J by 1 base, 9 bases remained unmatched. The CDR3 extends over 16 amino acids. Germline V gene lookup returns CDR1 MDHEN and CDR2 SYDVKM. CDR3 amino acids: CASSGDREGPQETQYF. The DNA of the CDR3 is TGTGCCAGCAGCGGGGACAGGGAAGGTCCCCAAGAGACCCAGTACTTC.

The chain uses TRBV10-3 and TRBJ2-1; tentative D call: TRBD2 (5 bases). The CDR3 is 14 residues long. V lost 4 bases and J 4 bases, leaving 11 bases between the germline ends. Germline CDR1 and CDR2: ENHRY and SYGVKD. The DNA for the CDR3 is TGTGCCATCAGTGGGGTAGCGCAATACAATGAGCAGTTCTTC. Protein: CAISGVAQYNEQFF.